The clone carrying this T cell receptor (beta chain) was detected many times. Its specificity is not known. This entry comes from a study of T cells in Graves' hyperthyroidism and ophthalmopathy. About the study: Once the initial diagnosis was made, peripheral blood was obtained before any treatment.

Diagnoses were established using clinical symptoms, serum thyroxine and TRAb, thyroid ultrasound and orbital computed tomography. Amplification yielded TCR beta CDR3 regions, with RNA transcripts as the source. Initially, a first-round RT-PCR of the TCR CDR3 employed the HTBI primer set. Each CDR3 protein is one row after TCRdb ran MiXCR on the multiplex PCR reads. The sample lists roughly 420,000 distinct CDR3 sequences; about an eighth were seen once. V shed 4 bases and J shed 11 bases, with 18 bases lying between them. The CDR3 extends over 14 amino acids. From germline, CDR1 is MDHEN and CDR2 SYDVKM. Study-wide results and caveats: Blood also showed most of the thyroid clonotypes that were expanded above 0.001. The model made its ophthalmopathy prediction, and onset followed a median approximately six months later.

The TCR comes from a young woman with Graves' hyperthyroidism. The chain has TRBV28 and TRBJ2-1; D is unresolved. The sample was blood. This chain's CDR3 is CASSSGGASSKQFF. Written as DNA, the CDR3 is TGTGCCAGCAGTTCAGGTGGAGCTTCCTCTAAGCAGTTCTTC.